This T cell receptor beta chain was documented in a study of shared clonotypes between healthy human individuals. Naive CD8 populations comprised CD45RO-negative cells positively selected for CCR7, excluding terminally differentiated effector memory CD45RA+ cells. Findings and caveats of the study: The study sampled only blood, and tissue repertoires likely differ. A small donor pool kept down the genetic and exposure-history diversity that was represented.

Assay: immunoSEQ multiplex PCR; the TCRdb copy retains only in-frame clones and omits some. The sample lists some 2,100,000 clones; around 93% were seen once. Comment on this clone: The antigen is undetermined.

V was trimmed by 5 bases and J by 2 bases, leaving 13 bases between them. The CDR3 covers 15 residues. CDR1 is SGHTA and CDR2 is FQGNSA in the germline V gene. This receptor was identified in a man aged 18 to 30 in good health. Some clones in this sample may be carry-over from other donors' samples. The rearrangement uses TRBV7-2 and TRBJ1-3; D is perhaps TRBD1 (5 bases). The sequenced sample was naive CD8+ T cells from PBMCs. The CDR3 DNA follows: TGTGCCAGCAGCGCGGGGACGTACACTGGAAACACCATATATTTT. Translating it yields CASSAGTYTGNTIYF. The whole variable domain, filled in from reference TRBV7-2 and TRBJ1-3, reads GAGVSQSPSNKVTEKGKDVELRCDPISGHTALYWYRQSLGQGLEFLIYFQGNSAPDKSGLPSDRFSAERTGGSVSTLTIQRTQQEDSAVYLCASSAGTYTGNTIYFGEGSWLTVV.